Presented here are 2 T cell receptor beta chains from one specimen sequenced in a study of control samples from healthy donors and cancer patients. Assay: immunoSEQ multiplex PCR; the TCRdb copy retains only in-frame clones and omits some. The data hold over 100,000 clones, with approximately 90% observed a single time. Sequencing used blood. Every receptor here comes from a woman in her fifties or sixties in good health.

The CDR3 bases are TGTGCCAGCAGTGCGGACAGGGGACCCTACGAGCAGTACTTC. Its protein product is CASSADRGPYEQYF. This chain joins TRBV2 and TRBJ2-7; TRBD1 matches at 9 bases. V was clipped by 4 bases and J by 2 bases; unmatched bases: 3. CDR3 length: 14 amino acids. Germline V lookup: CDR1 SNHLY, CDR2 FYNNEI.

CDR3 loop: CSARRDREQFF. The CDR3 DNA reads as TGCAGTGCTAGACGTGACAGGGAGCAGTTCTTC. The chain carries TRBV20-1 and TRBJ2-1, with D possibly TRBD1 on 6 matching bases. In germline, CDR1 is DFQATT, CDR2 SNEGSKA (reference sequence). The CDR3 contains 11 residues. Trimming stripped 2 bases from V and 10 bases from J, with 9 bases between.